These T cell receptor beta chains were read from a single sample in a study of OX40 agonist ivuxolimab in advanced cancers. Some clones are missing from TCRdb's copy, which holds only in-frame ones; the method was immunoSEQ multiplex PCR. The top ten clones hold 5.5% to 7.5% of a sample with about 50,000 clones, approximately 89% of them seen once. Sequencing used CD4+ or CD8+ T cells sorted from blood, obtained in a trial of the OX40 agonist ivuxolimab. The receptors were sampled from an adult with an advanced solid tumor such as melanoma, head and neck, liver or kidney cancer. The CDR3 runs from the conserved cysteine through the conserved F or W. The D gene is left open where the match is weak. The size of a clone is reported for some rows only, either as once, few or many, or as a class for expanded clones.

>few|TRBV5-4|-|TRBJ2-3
TGTGCCAGCAGCTTGGCGGGGGCCACAGATACGCAGTATTTT
CASSLAGATDTQYF
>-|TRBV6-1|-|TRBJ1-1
TGTGCCAGCAGTGATGGGACACCTGAAGCTTTCTTT
CASSDGTPEAFF
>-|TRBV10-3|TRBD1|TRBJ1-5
TGTGCCATCAGTGCGACCGGACAGGGGACGCAGCCCCAGCATTTT
CAISATGQGTQPQHF
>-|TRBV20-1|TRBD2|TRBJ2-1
TGCAGTGCTAGAATAGCGGGGGAGCAGTTCTTC
CSARIAGEQFF
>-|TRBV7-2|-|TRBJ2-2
TGTGCCAGCAGCTTAGAGGGACAAAACACCGGGGAGCTGTTTTTT
CASSLEGQNTGELFF
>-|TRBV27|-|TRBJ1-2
TGTGCCAGCAGGACCCAGGGAGGACCGCGAGGCTACACCTTC
CASRTQGGPRGYTF
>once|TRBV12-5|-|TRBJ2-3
TGTGCTAGTGGTTCCTCCGGCGCAGATACGCAGTATTTT
CASGSSGADTQYF
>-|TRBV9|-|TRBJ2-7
TGTGCCAGCAGCGTAGGGGCGGGCCGCTCCTACGAGCAGTACTTC
CASSVGAGRSYEQYF
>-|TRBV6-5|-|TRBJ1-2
TGTGCCAGCAGTGCCTCTCTGGGGAATGGCTACACCTTC
CASSASLGNGYTF
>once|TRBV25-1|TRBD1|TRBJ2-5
TGTGCCAGCAGTGACAGGGGGCGACAAGAGACCCAGTACTTC
CASSDRGRQETQYF
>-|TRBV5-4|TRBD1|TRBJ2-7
TGTGCCAGCAGCTGGGACAGGGTACCTGAGCAGTACTTC
CASSWDRVPEQYF
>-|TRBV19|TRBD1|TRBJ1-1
TGTGCCAGTAGTAAAGGGACAGATCGACCCCTGAACACTGAAGCTTTCTTT
CASSKGTDRPLNTEAFF
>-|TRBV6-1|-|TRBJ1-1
TGTGCCAGCAGTGAAGCCCAAAACTGGGATACTGAAGCTTTCTTT
CASSEAQNWDTEAFF
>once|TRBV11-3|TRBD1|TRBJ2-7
TGTGCCAGCAGCCCGACAGGGGGCGAGCAGTACTTC
CASSPTGGEQYF
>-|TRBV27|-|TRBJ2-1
TGTGCCAGCAGTCAGGGGATCTACAATGAGCAGTTCTTC
CASSQGIYNEQFF
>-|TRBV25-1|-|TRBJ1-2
TGTGCCAGCAGTGAATCCGGCGGAAACTATGGCTACACCTTC
CASSESGGNYGYTF
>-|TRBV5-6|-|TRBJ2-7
TGTGCCAGCAGCTCCGACACCTACGAGCAGTACTTC
CASSSDTYEQYF
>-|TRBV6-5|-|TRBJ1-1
TGTGCCAGCAGTCTCGGGGTCAACACTGAAGCTTTCTTT
CASSLGVNTEAFF
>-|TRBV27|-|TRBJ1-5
TGTGCCAGCAGTTTAATAGGTAGCAATCAGCCCCAGCATTTT
CASSLIGSNQPQHF
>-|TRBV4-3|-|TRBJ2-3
TGCGCCAGCAGCCTAAGGGAAGACCGTGGAGGTACGCAGTATTTT
CASSLREDRGGTQYF
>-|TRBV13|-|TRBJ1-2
TGTGCCAGCAGCGCGGGGCCCTATGGCTACACCTTC
CASSAGPYGYTF
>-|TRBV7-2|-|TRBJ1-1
TGTGCCAGCAGCTTAGCAGCTCCGAACACTGAAGCTTTCTTT
CASSLAAPNTEAFF
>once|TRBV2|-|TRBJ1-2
TGTGCCAGCAGCGGGACGGGTAGTGGCTACACCTTC
CASSGTGSGYTF
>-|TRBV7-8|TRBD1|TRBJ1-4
TGTGCCAGCAGCTTTGAATATGACAGGGGACGGAAACTGTTTTTT
CASSFEYDRGRKLFF
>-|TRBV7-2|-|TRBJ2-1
TGTGCCAGCAGCGAAAGTGGGGGGCCGGATGAGCAGTTCTTC
CASSESGGPDEQFF
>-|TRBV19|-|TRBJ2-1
TGTGCCAGTAGTTTATCGCTAAACAATGAGCAGTTCTTC
CASSLSLNNEQFF
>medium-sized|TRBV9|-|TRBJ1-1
TGTGCCAGCAGGAAGGGGTCAGGGAGGACTGAAGCTTTCTTT
CASRKGSGRTEAFF
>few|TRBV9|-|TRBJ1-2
TGTGCCAGCAGCGTAGAGGGCTCCTATGGCTACACCTTC
CASSVEGSYGYTF
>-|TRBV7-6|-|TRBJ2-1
TGTGCCAGCACCTTAGCGGAGTCCTACAATGAGCAGTTCTTC
CASTLAESYNEQFF
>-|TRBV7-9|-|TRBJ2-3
TGTGCCAGCCTGGCGGTCCTTGATACGCAGTATTTT
CASLAVLDTQYF
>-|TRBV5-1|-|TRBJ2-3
TGCGCCAGCAGGAATGGAGTCGAAACAGATACGCAGTATTTT
CASRNGVETDTQYF
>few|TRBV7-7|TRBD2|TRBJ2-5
TGTGCCAGCAGCCACTACCCCAGACTAGCGGGGGATGAGACCCAGTACTTC
CASSHYPRLAGDETQYF
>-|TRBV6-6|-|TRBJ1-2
TGTGCCAGCAGTTACGGGGGCCTTGGCTATGGCTACACCTTC
CASSYGGLGYGYTF
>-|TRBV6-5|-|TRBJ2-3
TGTGCCAGCAGCATGACATCCCTGGGGGATACGCAGTATTTT
CASSMTSLGDTQYF
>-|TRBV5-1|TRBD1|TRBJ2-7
TGCGCCAGCAGCTGGGACAGCTACGAGCAGTACTTC
CASSWDSYEQYF
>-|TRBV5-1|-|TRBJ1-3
TGCGCCAGCAGCTTGGATTTCAGCTCTGGAAACACCATATATTTT
CASSLDFSSGNTIYF
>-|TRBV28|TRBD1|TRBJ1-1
TGTGCCAGCAGTGAGACAGGGTGGGTCACTGAAGCTTTCTTT
CASSETGWVTEAFF
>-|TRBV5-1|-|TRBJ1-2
TGCGCCAGCAGCTTGGGACAGGCGCCTAACTATGGCTACACCTTC
CASSLGQAPNYGYTF
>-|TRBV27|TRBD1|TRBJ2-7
TGTGCCAGCGGACAGGGGGCTTACGAGCAGTACTTC
CASGQGAYEQYF
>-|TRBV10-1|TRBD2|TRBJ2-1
TGCGCCAGCAGTTTCATAGCGGGGAGGTACAATGAGCAGTTCTTC
CASSFIAGRYNEQFF
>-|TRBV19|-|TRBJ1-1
TGTGCCAGTAGTATTTTCCTGGCAGGCACTGAAGCTTTCTTT
CASSIFLAGTEAFF
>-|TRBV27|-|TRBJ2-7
TGTGCCAGCAGCTCCGGACCATCTTACGAGCAGTACTTC
CASSSGPSYEQYF
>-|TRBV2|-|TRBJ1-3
TGTGCCAGCAGTGAAGTGTGGGATCACTCTGGAAACACCATATATTTT
CASSEVWDHSGNTIYF
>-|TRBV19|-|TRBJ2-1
TGTGCCACCGTGGACTATAGGAATGAGCAGTTCTTC
CATVDYRNEQFF
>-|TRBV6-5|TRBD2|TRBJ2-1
TGTGCCACCGTTGGGGGTAGCGGGGGCAATGAGCAGTTCTTC
CATVGGSGGNEQFF
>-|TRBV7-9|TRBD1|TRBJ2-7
TGTGCCAGCAGCTTCTTCCTTGGACAGGGCTACGAGCAGTACTTC
CASSFFLGQGYEQYF
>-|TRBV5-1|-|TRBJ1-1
TGCGCCAGCAGCCCGCCGGATGGGGTTGAGGCTTTCTTT
CASSPPDGVEAFF
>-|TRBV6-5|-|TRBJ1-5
TGTGCCAGCAAAAATGGGGATCAGCCCCAGCATTTT
CASKNGDQPQHF
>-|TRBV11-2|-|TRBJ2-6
TGTGCCAGCAGCTTAGCACCCGGGGCCAACGTCCTGACTTTC
CASSLAPGANVLTF
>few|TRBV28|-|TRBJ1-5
TGTGCCAGCAGTTGGGTGAGCAATCAGCCCCAGCATTTT
CASSWVSNQPQHF
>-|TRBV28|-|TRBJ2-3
TGTGCCAGCAGTTTTCGGCTAGGCACAGATACGCAGTATTTT
CASSFRLGTDTQYF
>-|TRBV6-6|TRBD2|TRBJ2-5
TGTGCCAGCACTCTAGCGGGAGGGATCATGGAGACCCAGTACTTC
CASTLAGGIMETQYF
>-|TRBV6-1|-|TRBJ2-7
TGTGCCAGCACCGTAGGGGGTTCTTTGGGCGAGCAGTACTTC
CASTVGGSLGEQYF
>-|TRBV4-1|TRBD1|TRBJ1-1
TGCGCCAGCAGCCCGGGACAGGCGTTAATGAACACTGAAGCTTTCTTT
CASSPGQALMNTEAFF
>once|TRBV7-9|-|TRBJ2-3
TGTGCCAGCAGCTTCTGGGCCGGGACGGGCTTTGAACTTACGCAGTATTTT
CASSFWAGTGFELTQYF
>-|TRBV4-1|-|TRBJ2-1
TGCGCCAGCAGCCAAGGGCCCTACAATGAGCAGTTCTTC
CASSQGPYNEQFF
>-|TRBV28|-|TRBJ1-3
TGTGCCAGCAGGACAATACCTCGGGACCCCTCTGGAAACACCATATATTTT
CASRTIPRDPSGNTIYF